This TCR beta chain was profiled in a study of radiation and T cells in renal cell carcinoma. Study outcomes and limitations: Top tumor clonotypes rose in blood 2 weeks post-radiation, then contracted.

The germline CDR1 and CDR2 sequences are MNHEY and SVGAGI. V lost 6 bases to trimming and J lost 3 bases, with 9 bases between them. The CDR3 sequence is 14 residues long. About this clone: Its antigen is not identified.

Time point indicated: blood 4 weeks post-SBRT, at nephrectomy. Treatment described: 15 Gy SBRT to primary tumor, nephrectomy 4 weeks later. Nephrectomy followed 15 Gy stereotactic body radiation by 4 weeks. Serial blood draws occurred at baseline and 2 and 4 weeks post-SBRT. TCRdb keeps only in-frame clones here, not all; method: immunoSEQ multiplex PCR. This repertoire shows 75,000 to 90,000 clones, roughly nine tenths found once; its top ten account for approximately 6%. The specimen comprised blood, sampled from a patient whose treatment included radiotherapy and nephrectomy. This rearrangement joins TRBV6-5 to TRBJ2-6; D not certain. This receptor was taken from a woman aged 70-85 years with renal cell carcinoma. CDR3 bases: TGTGCCAGCAGAGGCCACGGTGGGGCCAACGTCCTGACTTTC. It translates to CASRGHGGANVLTF.